The following is a TCR beta chain sequence with its context. The antigen remains unidentified. RNA extraction gave at least 5.5 micrograms of total RNA per sample. Trimming took 2 bases from V and 3 from J; bases not matched to a gene: 7. CDR1 and CDR2 (germline): SGHTA, FQGNSA. The CDR3 is 16 residues long. A sample-barcoded 5' primer and a J-beta primer mix were used in a second PCR of about 7 to 12 cycles. MiXCR, run by TCRdb on the 5' RACE reads, gives a single entry per CDR3 protein. The profile shows roughly 700,000 distinct CDR3 sequences, roughly 50% of them singletons. These data belong to a study of blood T cells in healthy people across ages. Across the whole study: The template switching approach captured approximately one barcoded beta molecule for every two T cells. General study findings and limits: Those diversity estimates obtained from one million T cells were thought to be underestimates.

The TCR was taken from a woman in her sixties in good health. Specimen: blood. J is TRBJ2-1 and V is TRBV7-2, with 7 bases aligning to TRBD1. The CDR3 here is CASSLQTGKIYNEQFF. In DNA form, the CDR3 reads TGTGCCAGCAGCTTACAGACAGGGAAGATCTACAATGAGCAGTTCTTC.